This T cell receptor beta chain was identified in a study of tumor-infiltrating lymphocytes in primary liver carcinoma. From roughly 0.55 ug of total RNA, TCR beta-specific cDNA was reverse-transcribed using a constant-region primer. Three rounds of nested multiplex PCR with slightly modified ARM-PCR produced TCR beta libraries. PCR rounds one and two used TRBV1-TRBV30 forward primers with a C-beta reverse primer for roughly 10 cycles each. TCRdb analysed the multiplex PCR reads with MiXCR anew, one entry per CDR3 protein. Seen here are fewer than 75,000 distinct CDR3 sequences, 55% to 75% observed once, and the top ten hold around 60%. Study conclusions and caveats: The study found tumor-adjacent and tumor-blood pairs overlapped less than tumor region pairs.

J was trimmed by 5 bases and V by 0 bases; bases with no gene match: 4. Germline CDR1 reads DFQATT; CDR2 reads SNEGSKA (reference sequence). CDR3 length equals 15 residues. Note on this clonotype: Its antigen is unidentified.

For each extraction, RNA and DNA were obtained together from approximately 20-30 mg of unsorted bulk tissue. Each tumor had five separate regions sampled. The rearrangement uses TRBV20-1 and TRBJ2-1, with 10 bases lining up with TRBD1. The sequence was collected from a man aged 35 to 55 with primary liver carcinoma and hepatitis B virus infection. The sequencing input was liver tumor tissue from sampling region 2. The sample's subset: tumor region T2, inferior pole. The CDR3 DNA sequence: TGCAGTGCTAGAGATCCTGGACAGGGGGACAATGAGCAGTTCTTC. Its protein product is CSARDPGQGDNEQFF.